This T cell receptor (beta chain) was recovered during a study of T cells in Graves' hyperthyroidism and ophthalmopathy. The CDR3 extends over 14 amino acids. CDR1 and CDR2 (germline): SGDLS, YYNGEE. V lost 6 bases to trimming and J lost 0 bases; unmatched junction nucleotides: 5. There are many counts of this clonotype. Amplified TCR beta CDR3 regions derived from RNA transcripts. HTBI primers drove first-round RT-PCR of the TCR CDR3. TCRdb called the multiplex PCR reads again in MiXCR, with one record for every CDR3 protein. The table has some 360,000 distinct CDR3 sequences, around 13% seen once. Material: blood. The clonotype originates from a woman aged 55-69 years with Graves' hyperthyroidism. This chain connects TRBV9 to TRBJ2-5; 7 bases are a match to TRBD1. The DNA for the CDR3 is TGTGCCAGCAATGATGACAGGGACCAAGAGACCCAGTACTTC. It is translated as CASNDDRDQETQYF. The full variable domain, with the rest looked up from reference TRBV9 and TRBJ2-5, is DSGVTQTPKHLITATGQRVTLRCSPRSGDLSVYWYQQSLDQGLQFLIQYYNGEERAKGNILERFSAQQFPDLHSELNLSSLELGDSALYFCASNDDRDQETQYFGPGTRLLVL.